The 25 T cell receptor beta chains given below trace back to one sample, sequenced in a study of CDR3 diversity in severe acne. TCRdb re-derived calls from the PCR reads in MiXCR, one entry per CDR3 protein. Of approximately 77,000 distinct CDR3 sequences in the sample, around 47% were seen once. The sequencing sample was made of blood. Receptors originate from a male donor with severe acne vulgaris.

The chain couples TRBV29-1 to TRBJ1-1, with D maybe TRBD1 (5 bases). The V end was cut by 1 base, the J end by 1 base, with 10 bases between. In germline, CDR1 is SQVTM, CDR2 ANQGSEA. The CDR3 contains 14 residues. The CDR3 protein is CSVEGRAGNTEAFF. The DNA for the CDR3 is TGCAGCGTTGAAGGCAGGGCGGGGAACACTGAAGCTTTCTTT.

This clonotype was observed at least ten times. The genes are TRBV20-1 and TRBJ2-7; 10 bases are shared with TRBD2. This CDR3 has 13 amino acids. Germline CDR1 reads DFQATT; CDR2 reads SNEGSKA (reference sequence). DNA of the CDR3: TGCAGCCTAGCGGGGGCCCCTAACCACGAGCAGTACTTC. This codes for CSLAGAPNHEQYF.

This clonotype was seen at least ten times. The chain employs TRBV6-2 or TRBV6-3 and TRBJ1-1; a possible D gene is TRBD1 (6 bases). V lost 4 bases and J lost 5, with 11 bases in between. Germline loops: CDR1 MNHEY, CDR2 SVGEGT. The CDR3 sequence is 13 residues long. CDR3 DNA: TGTGCCAGCAGTTTTTCCGGACAGACTGAAGCTTTCTTT. As protein: CASSFSGQTEAFF.

CDR3 DNA: TGCGCCAGCAGTTCGGGACAGTACACCGGGGAGCTGTTTTTT. It is translated as CASSSGQYTGELFF. The rearrangement links TRBV10-1 to TRBJ2-2, with TRBD1 matching 7 bases. From germline, CDR1 is WNHNN and CDR2 SYGVQD (reference sequence). The CDR3 consists of 14 residues. The J segment lost 3 bases and the V segment lost 5 bases, leaving 3 bases of the junction unmatched.

V gene TRBV7-2 combines with J gene TRBJ2-1, with D possibly called TRBD1 or TRBD2 (5 bases each). Germline loops: CDR1 SGHTA, CDR2 FQGNSA. The V and J ends lost 0 bases and 15 bases respectively, with 21 bases between them. This CDR3 region has 15 residues. CDR3 nucleotides: TGTGCCAGCAGCTTAGCGGCCGGGACCGGGGAGAGTACGTTCTTC. Its translation is CASSLAAGTGESTFF.

To note about this clonotype: A clone one base away is much larger, so this may be a read error. The J gene is TRBJ2-3, the V gene TRBV10-3, with TRBD1 matching 8 bases. CDR3 size: 15 residues. J lost 4 bases, V lost 2 bases, and 5 bases had no gene match. Germline CDR1 is ENHRY and CDR2 is SYGVKD. CDR3 nucleotides: TGTGCCATCAGTGAGGGACAGGGCCTCGCAGATACGCAGTATTTT. Amino acids: CAISEGQGLADTQYF.

This clonotype was detected many times. The chain combines TRBV6-4 with TRBJ1-6; 7 bases are shared with TRBD1. Unmatched junction bases numbered 4, after V lost 6 bases and J lost 5 bases. Germline values: CDR1 MRHNA, CDR2 SNTAGT. This CDR3 spans 14 amino acids. CDR3 protein: CASSRDSDNSPLHF. In DNA, the CDR3 is TGTGCCAGCAGCCGGGACAGCGATAATTCACCCCTCCACTTT.

This chain uses TRBV7-9 with TRBJ2-3; 14 bases line up with TRBD2. Looked up from germline, CDR1 is SEHNR and CDR2 is FQNEAQ (reference sequence). The CDR3 contains 20 residues. V shed 2 bases and J 2 bases; nucleotides not matched to a gene: 12. CDR3 in amino acids: CASSLQPGLAGVSDTDTQYF. The CDR3, as DNA: TGTGCCAGCAGCTTACAACCGGGACTAGCGGGAGTATCGGACACAGATACGCAGTATTTT. Based on the CDR3 plus reference TRBV7-9 and TRBJ2-3, the full variable domain is DTGVSQNPRHKITKRGQNVTFRCDPISEHNRLYWYRQTLGQGPEFLTYFQNEAQLEKSRLLSDRFSAERPKGSFSTLEIQRTEQGDSAMYLCASSLQPGLAGVSDTDTQYFGPGTRLTVL.

Regarding this clonotype: One end of the junction fails to match germline, which may point to a read error. The rearrangement uses TRBV29-1 and TRBJ2-7; D is possibly TRBD2 (6 bases). Germline values: CDR1 SQVTM, CDR2 ANQGSEA. The CDR3 has 12 residues. The CDR3 spells CSVRRASYEQYF. As DNA, the CDR3 is TGCAGCGTTAGGAGGGCCTCCTATGAGCAGTACTTC.

As DNA, the CDR3 is TGTGCCAGCAGCATCGGTACGGCTGGCTACACCTTC. Its translation: CASSIGTAGYTF. The chain links TRBV6-2 or TRBV6-3 to TRBJ1-2; the D is unclear. There are 12 residues in the CDR3. Germline assignment: CDR1 MNHEY and CDR2 SVGEGT. The ends were cut back, 6 bases at V and 7 bases at J, with 12 bases in the middle.

The V gene is TRBV7-9, the J gene TRBJ1-1, with TRBD1 as a possible D gene (6 bases). Germline V gives CDR1 SEHNR, CDR2 FQNEAQ (reference sequence). The CDR3 extends over 14 amino acids. The ends were cut back, 5 bases at V and 1 base at J, with 11 bases in the middle. In DNA form, the CDR3 reads TGTGCCAGCAGCCCGACAGGAGCGAACACTGAAGCTTTCTTT. Protein product: CASSPTGANTEAFF.

This clonotype was observed many times. J is TRBJ2-3 and V is TRBV6-5; tentatively, D is TRBD2 (6 bases). CDR1 is MNHEY, CDR2 SVGAGI, per germline. The length of the CDR3 is 21 residues. Trimming took off 0 bases at V and 0 bases at J, with 25 bases between the two ends. CDR3 nucleotide sequence: TGTGCCAGCAGTTACTCCCCTTCGCGGGAATGGGCTAGCAAGAGCACAGATACGCAGTATTTT. Translated: CASSYSPSREWASKSTDTQYF.

With respect to this clonotype: A read error may explain this, as a much larger clone is one base away. This chain connects TRBV7-6 to TRBJ2-2; D perhaps matches TRBD2 (5 bases). This CDR3 has 13 amino acids. The germline V gene encodes CDR1 SGHVS and CDR2 FNYEAQ. CDR3 sequence (DNA): TGTGCCAGCAGTCGGATACACACCGGGGAGCCGTTTTTT. Translating gives CASSRIHTGEPFF. The full variable domain, rest sourced from reference TRBV7-6 and TRBJ2-2, is GAGVSQSPRYKVTKRGQDVALRCDPISGHVSLYWYRQALGQGPEFLTYFNYEAQQDKSGLPNDRFSAERPEGSISTLTIQRTEQRDSAMYRCASSRIHTGEPFFGEGSRLTVL.

This clonotype was seen repeatedly, ten times or more. The V gene is TRBV29-1, the J gene TRBJ2-7; D remains ambiguous. Trimming left V 4 bases short and J 2 bases short, with 12 bases between. Germline-derived CDR1 and CDR2 are SQVTM and ANQGSEA. CDR3 size: 13 residues. CDR3 amino acids: CSVVLPETYEQYF. For the CDR3, the DNA is TGCAGCGTTGTTCTGCCCGAGACCTACGAGCAGTACTTC.

This clonotype was seen ten or more times. This rearrangement joins TRBV20-1 to TRBJ2-7, with TRBD2 identical over 11 bases. This CDR3 has 18 residues. The J segment lost 0 bases and the V segment lost 3 bases, leaving 13 bases of the junction unmatched. CDR1 is DFQATT, CDR2 SNEGSKA, per germline (reference sequence). CDR3 DNA: TGCAGTGCTAGGGCCCTCCTACTAGCGGGAGTTAGCTCCTACGAGCAGTACTTC. Encoded protein: CSARALLLAGVSSYEQYF.

The chain employs TRBV6-6 and TRBJ1-4; D is ambiguous. CDR1 and CDR2 (germline): MNHNY, SVGAGI (reference sequence). CDR3 length: 14 amino acids. V lost 6 bases and J lost 8, with 16 bases in between. This CDR3 reads CASRQEMSREKLFF. CDR3 DNA sequence: TGTGCCAGCAGACAAGAAATGAGCAGAGAAAAACTGTTTTTT.

The chain couples TRBV7-2 to TRBJ2-6; the match to TRBD1 covers 9 bases. The CDR3 spans 19 residues. Germline lookup yields CDR1 SGHTA and CDR2 FQGNSA. J lost 1 base, V lost 1 base, and 8 bases had no gene match. The CDR3 is CASSLEGQGLTSGANVLTF. The CDR3 DNA sequence: TGTGCCAGCAGCTTAGAGGGACAGGGACTAACTTCTGGGGCCAACGTCCTGACTTTC.

The V gene is TRBV7-9, the J gene TRBJ2-5, with D perhaps given as TRBD1 or TRBD2 (6 bases each). Trimming removed 3 bases from V and 5 bases from J, with 13 bases in between. Per the germline V gene, CDR1 is SEHNR and CDR2 is FQNEAQ (reference sequence). The CDR3 has 14 amino acids. CDR3 region: CASSLVSGAETQYF. The DNA of the CDR3 is TGTGCCAGCAGCTTGGTTTCGGGGGCGGAGACCCAGTACTTC.

A note on this clonotype: A read error may be the cause here, since a much bigger clone is one base away. V is TRBV7-8 and J is TRBJ2-2; the D call may be TRBD1 or TRBD2 (5 bases each). The CDR3 length is 16 residues. Germline V gene lookup returns CDR1 SGHVS and CDR2 FQNEAQ. CDR3 protein: CAGSYRTATVTGELFF. In DNA, the CDR3 is TGTGCCGGCAGCTACCGGACTGCGACAGTCACCGGGGAGCTGTTTTTT.

V is TRBV10-3 and J is TRBJ2-7; D is undetermined. CDR3 length: 14 amino acids. Germline lookup yields CDR1 ENHRY and CDR2 SYGVKD. Trimming took off 6 bases at V and 5 bases at J, with 17 bases between the two ends. CDR3 sequence: CAISSLSPAHEQYF. CDR3 DNA sequence: TGTGCCATCAGCAGTTTATCCCCCGCACACGAGCAGTACTTC.

This clonotype was observed at least ten times. The CDR3 spells CASSQEGVTHEQYF. As DNA, the CDR3 is TGCGCCAGCAGCCAAGAAGGGGTCACACACGAGCAGTACTTC. V is TRBV4-1 and J is TRBJ2-7, with D possibly matching TRBD1 (5 bases). The germline V gene encodes CDR1 MGHRA and CDR2 YSYEKL. The CDR3 loop spans 14 amino acids. V dropped 0 bases and J dropped 5 bases, with 11 bases sitting between them.

V and J are TRBV11-3 and TRBJ2-1, with 8 bases fitting TRBD1. The CDR3 length is 16 residues. CDR1 is SGHNT, CDR2 YENEEA, per germline. V dropped 4 bases and J dropped 3; count of bases not matched to a gene: 8. The CDR3 region has the DNA TGTGCCAGCAGCTCCAAGACAGGGGTCTACTACAATGAGCAGTTCTTC. Encoded protein: CASSSKTGVYYNEQFF.

This clonotype was counted ten times or more. This rearrangement joins TRBV5-1 to TRBJ2-2; maybe TRBD1 (6 bases). Per germline, CDR1 SGHRS and CDR2 YFSETQ. V lost 4 bases to trimming and J lost 1 base, with 8 bases between them. The CDR3 is made up of 14 amino acids. CDR3 sequence (DNA): TGCGCCAGCAGCCTGGGACAGAACACCGGGGAGCTGTTTTTT. Translated: CASSLGQNTGELFF. Full variable domain (remainder filled in from reference TRBV5-1 and TRBJ2-2): KAGVTQTPRYLIKTRGQQVTLSCSPISGHRSVSWYQQTPGQGLQFLFEYFSETQRNKGNFPGRFSGRQFSNSRSEMNVSTLELGDSALYLCASSLGQNTGELFFGEGSRLTVL.

The gene calls are TRBV9 and TRBJ2-2; 7 positions agree with TRBD1. This CDR3 region has 16 residues. Looked up from germline, CDR1 is SGDLS and CDR2 is YYNGEE. V lost 3 bases, J lost 6 bases, and 11 bases stayed unmatched. The CDR3 sequence is CASSGAGTAYAGELFF. In DNA, the CDR3 is TGTGCCAGCAGCGGCGCCGGGACAGCATACGCCGGGGAGCTGTTTTTT. Full variable domain (missing parts from reference TRBV9 and TRBJ2-2): DSGVTQTPKHLITATGQRVTLRCSPRSGDLSVYWYQQSLDQGLQFLIQYYNGEERAKGNILERFSAQQFPDLHSELNLSSLELGDSALYFCASSGAGTAYAGELFFGEGSRLTVL.

The chain is built from TRBV7-9 and TRBJ2-7; 10 nucleotides align to TRBD1. V shed 4 bases and J 5 bases; nucleotides not matched to a gene: 8. The CDR3 extends over 15 amino acids. Germline V lookup: CDR1 SEHNR, CDR2 FQNEAQ (reference sequence). The CDR3 bases are TGTGCCAGCAGCTCAAGGGACAGGGGTTCCCACGAGCAGTACTTC. Protein: CASSSRDRGSHEQYF.